The entry below gives a single T cell receptor beta chain sequence along with its context. Its specificity is not known. Clones were read by immunoSEQ multiplex PCR, and TCRdb kept only the in-frame ones, dropping some. The sample holds 60,000 to 75,000 clones, roughly 96% seen once. Thymus was obtained from resections taken during corrective heart surgery. Trimming took 4 bases from V and 0 from J; bases not matched to a gene: 18. CDR1 and CDR2 (germline): SGHTA, FQGTGA. The CDR3 runs to 20 residues. This sample was taken from a study of human thymus T cells. Study-level results: Related research has reported that thymic repertoires overlap highly among unrelated individuals.

The receptor was isolated from a girl less than two years old with a congenital heart defect but otherwise immunologically healthy. This sequence joins TRBV7-3 and TRBJ2-1; 7 nucleotides line up with TRBD1. Sequencing was carried out using thymus tissue. The CDR3 protein is CASSSTGTAATRSSYNEQFF. DNA of the CDR3: TGTGCCAGCAGCTCCACCGGGACAGCGGCTACCAGGAGCTCCTACAATGAGCAGTTCTTC.